This T cell receptor beta chain derives from a study of T cells after yellow fever vaccination. A few counts support this clonotype. Via MiXCR, TCRdb re-called the 5' RACE reads, giving one row per CDR3 protein. The sample has about 330,000 distinct CDR3 sequences, about 4% seen once. The sequence was obtained from a man between 18 and 29 years old who received the YFV17D yellow fever vaccine. The sample was PBMCs, taken 5 days after the yellow fever booster vaccination.

The CDR3: CATSARAASTDTQYF. The DNA for the CDR3 is TGTGCCACCAGCGCTCGGGCTGCTAGCACAGATACGCAGTATTTT. The chain recombines TRBV15 with TRBJ2-3, with no clear D. CDR1 is LNHNV and CDR2 is YYDKDF in the germline V gene (reference sequence). CDR3 length: 15 residues. V was trimmed by 5 bases and J by 0 bases, leaving 12 bases between them.